The 18 T cell receptor beta chains below were found in one sample sequenced in a study of long-term antiretroviral therapy in people with HIV. Version v3.0 of the immunoSEQ assay was performed at survey level. Some clones are missing from TCRdb's copy, which holds only in-frame ones; the method was immunoSEQ multiplex PCR. The profile shows more than 9,500 clones, 70% to 85% of them singletons. This material consisted of unsorted PBMCs, taken about 3.1 years before starting antiretroviral therapy. These receptors were taken from a man aged 40-55 years with HIV.

V is TRBV7-8 and J is TRBJ2-1; D unclear. The ends were cut back, 1 base at V and 0 bases at J, with 10 bases in the middle. From germline, CDR1 is SGHVS and CDR2 FQNEAQ. CDR3 length equals 16 residues. The CDR3 here is CASSLGFTGSYNEQFF. The CDR3 coding sequence is TGTGCCAGCAGCTTAGGCTTCACGGGCTCCTACAATGAGCAGTTCTTC. The full variable domain, completed using reference TRBV7-8 and TRBJ2-1, is GAGVSQSPRYKVAKRGQDVALRCDPISGHVSLFWYQQALGQGPEFLTYFQNEAQLDKSGLPSDRFFAERPEGSVSTLKIQRTQQEDSAVYLCASSLGFTGSYNEQFFGPGTRLTVL.

The V gene is TRBV7-4, the J gene TRBJ2-4, with D tentatively TRBD2 (5 bases). CDR1 and CDR2 (germline): SGHVT, SQSDAQ. V lost 3 bases and J 0 bases, leaving 12 bases between the germline ends. This CDR3 is 16 amino acids long. The CDR3 spells CASSFLSGLAKNIQYF. DNA of the CDR3: TGTGCCAGCAGCTTTTTGAGCGGCTTAGCCAAAAACATTCAGTACTTC.

The CDR3 sequence: CASSSWAASSGNTIYF. The CDR3 nucleotides are TGCGCCAGCAGTTCTTGGGCGGCCAGCTCTGGAAACACCATATATTTT. The chain joins TRBV5-1 to TRBJ1-3; D is ambiguous. V lost 5 bases and J 0 bases, leaving 15 bases between the germline ends. The CDR3 consists of 16 residues. Germline assignment: CDR1 SGHRS and CDR2 YFSETQ.

The table lists this clone with a few counts. The chain recombines TRBV7-9 with TRBJ2-2; D may be TRBD1 (6 bases). Trimming cost V 5 bases and J 6 bases, with 16 bases left between them. Germline CDR1 SEHNR, CDR2 FQNEAQ (reference sequence). The CDR3 length is 15 residues. The CDR3: CASSVGSGVAGELFF. The DNA of the CDR3 is TGTGCCAGCAGCGTAGGATCAGGGGTGGCCGGGGAGCTGTTTTTT. The variable domain in full, completed from reference TRBV7-9 and TRBJ2-2, reads DTGVSQNPRHKITKRGQNVTFRCDPISEHNRLYWYRQTLGQGPEFLTYFQNEAQLEKSRLLSDRFSAERPKGSFSTLEIQRTEQGDSAMYLCASSVGSGVAGELFFGEGSRLTVL.

The rearrangement joins TRBV27 to TRBJ2-1, with D possibly TRBD2 on 6 matching bases. Looked up from germline, CDR1 is MNHEY and CDR2 is SMNVEV (reference sequence). V gave up 6 bases and J gave up 8 bases, with 23 bases separating them. The CDR3 has 16 amino acids. The CDR3 region has the DNA TGTGCCAGCAGCTCCCCCTGGGGAGCGGGTAATGATGAGCAGTTCTTC. As protein: CASSSPWGAGNDEQFF.

The rearrangement joins TRBV5-1 to TRBJ2-7, with 11 bases aligning to TRBD2. The length of the CDR3 is 16 residues. Unmatched junction bases numbered 9, after V lost 0 bases and J lost 7 bases. Germline V gene sequence: CDR1 SGHRS, CDR2 YFSETQ. The CDR3 loop is CASSLEASGRRVEQYF. The CDR3 DNA sequence: TGCGCCAGCAGCTTGGAGGCTAGCGGGAGGCGGGTTGAGCAGTACTTC.

The chain has TRBV30 and TRBJ1-2; TRBD1 aligns across 7 bases. After removal of 5 bases from V and 5 bases from J, the junction contained 8 bases not matched to a gene. CDR1 is GTSNPN and CDR2 is SVGIG in the germline V gene (reference sequence). This CDR3 spans 13 amino acids. The CDR3 sequence: CAWDSGQEYGYTF. The CDR3 bases are TGTGCCTGGGACTCAGGACAGGAATATGGCTACACCTTC.

The genes are TRBV9 and TRBJ2-1, with no clear D. CDR3 length: 13 residues. In germline, CDR1 is SGDLS, CDR2 YYNGEE. Trimming left V 2 bases short and J 4 bases short, with 7 bases between. CDR3 loop: CASSVGPYNEQFF. DNA for the CDR3: TGTGCCAGCAGCGTTGGGCCGTACAATGAGCAGTTCTTC.

This chain links TRBV9 with TRBJ2-5, with 10 bases fitting TRBD2. After removal of 0 bases from V and 5 bases from J, the junction contained 4 bases not matched to a gene. The CDR3 totals 15 residues. Germline CDR1 SGDLS, CDR2 YYNGEE. The DNA of the CDR3 is TGTGCCAGCAGCGTAGCAGCGGGAGGGTTGGAGACCCAGTACTTC. This gives the protein CASSVAAGGLETQYF. The complete variable domain, with remaining parts taken from reference TRBV9 and TRBJ2-5, reads DSGVTQTPKHLITATGQRVTLRCSPRSGDLSVYWYQQSLDQGLQFLIQYYNGEERAKGNILERFSAQQFPDLHSELNLSSLELGDSALYFCASSVAAGGLETQYFGPGTRLLVL.

This clone was recorded once. The CDR3 bases are TGTGCCAGCAGTCCACGGGACAGGGACGTAGATACGCAGTATTTT. Protein: CASSPRDRDVDTQYF. This chain links TRBV6-4 with TRBJ2-3; TRBD1 matches at 9 bases. Looked up from germline, CDR1 is MRHNA and CDR2 is SNTAGT. The CDR3 runs to 15 residues. J gave up 5 bases and V 5 bases, and 8 bases lay outside the gene matches.

This rearrangement joins TRBV18 to TRBJ1-5; perhaps TRBD1 as D (6 bases). The germline gives CDR1 KGHSH, CDR2 LQKENI. Trimming took 8 bases from V and 6 from J, leaving 14 bases between them. This CDR3 contains 13 residues. The CDR3 reads CASRGGNPQPQHF. In DNA, the CDR3 is TGTGCCAGCCGTGGGGGCAACCCTCAGCCCCAGCATTTT. Combining the CDR3 with reference TRBV18 and TRBJ1-5 gives the whole variable domain NAGVMQNPRHLVRRRGQEARLRCSPMKGHSHVYWYRQLPEEGLKFMVYLQKENIIDESGMPKERFSAEFPKEGPSILRIQQVVRGDSAAYFCASRGGNPQPQHFGDGTRLSIL.

The rearrangement joins TRBV5-6 to TRBJ1-2; TRBD1 is a possible D gene (6 bases). Germline CDR1 SGHDT, CDR2 YYEEEE. Trimming shortened V by 4 bases and J by 5 bases, and 12 bases separated the two germline ends. This CDR3 comprises 13 residues. The CDR3 region is CASSVTGVYGYTF. The CDR3, as DNA: TGTGCCAGCAGCGTGACAGGAGTTTATGGCTACACCTTC.

The J gene is TRBJ2-1, the V gene TRBV5-5, with D possibly matching TRBD2 (6 bases). Germline V gene data show CDR1 as SGHKS and CDR2 as YYEKEE (reference sequence). V was cut by 4 bases and J by 3 bases, with 14 bases left in between. The CDR3 loop spans 15 amino acids. The CDR3 loop is CASSLRERGYNEQFF. In nucleotides, the CDR3 is TGTGCCAGCAGCCTACGGGAGAGGGGCTACAATGAGCAGTTCTTC.

V and J are TRBV29-1 and TRBJ1-1; no definite D call. The germline gives CDR1 SQVTM, CDR2 ANQGSEA. The ends were cut back, 5 bases at V and 2 bases at J, with 18 bases in the middle. The CDR3 spans 15 residues. CDR3 in amino acids: CSVFGIGNLNTEAFF. DNA of the CDR3: TGCAGCGTTTTCGGAATTGGGAATCTAAACACTGAAGCTTTCTTT.

This chain links TRBV18 with TRBJ2-5; D remains unclear. This CDR3 comprises 11 residues. In germline, CDR1 is KGHSH, CDR2 LQKENI. V was pared by 5 bases and J by 5 bases, with 6 bases between. CDR3 bases: TGTGCCAGCTCAAAAGGGGAGACCCAGTACTTC. Protein product: CASSKGETQYF.

The chain joins TRBV10-3 to TRBJ2-2; TRBD2 aligns across 12 bases. The length of the CDR3 is 15 residues. The ends lost 6 bases at V and 6 bases at J; junction bases unmatched: 5. Per germline, CDR1 ENHRY and CDR2 SYGVKD. The CDR3 reads CAIRNGLAGPGELFF. The CDR3 nucleotides are TGTGCCATCAGGAACGGACTAGCGGGACCCGGGGAGCTGTTTTTT.

V gene TRBV28 combines with J gene TRBJ1-5; D remains unclear. Germline CDR1 is MDHEN and CDR2 is SYDVKM. CDR3 length equals 15 residues. Trimming removed 8 bases from V and 2 bases from J, with 16 bases in between. CDR3 protein: CASLRTETGNQPQHF. DNA of the CDR3: TGTGCCAGCCTCCGAACGGAGACGGGCAATCAGCCCCAGCATTTT. The full variable domain, in which reference TRBV28 and TRBJ1-5 provide the parts outside the CDR3, is DVKVTQSSRYLVKRTGEKVFLECVQDMDHENMFWYRQDPGLGLRLIYFSYDVKMKEKGDIPEGYSVSREKKERFSLILESASTNQTSMYLCASLRTETGNQPQHFGDGTRLSIL.

This clone showed up just a few times. The chain is built from TRBV11-2 and TRBJ2-3; 8 bases match TRBD2. The CDR3 runs to 15 residues. J gave up 2 bases and V 1 base, and 2 bases lay outside the gene matches. From germline, CDR1 is SGHAT and CDR2 FQNNGV. CDR3 bases: TGTGCCAGCAGCTTAGGCGGGAGGCCCACAGATACGCAGTATTTT. Amino acid sequence: CASSLGGRPTDTQYF.